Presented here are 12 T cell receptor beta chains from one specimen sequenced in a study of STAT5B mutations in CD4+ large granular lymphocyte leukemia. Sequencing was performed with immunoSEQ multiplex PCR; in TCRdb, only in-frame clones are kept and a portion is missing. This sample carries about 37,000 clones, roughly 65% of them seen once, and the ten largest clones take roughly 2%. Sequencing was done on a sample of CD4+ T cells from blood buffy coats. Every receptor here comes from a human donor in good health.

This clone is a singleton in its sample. The CDR3 here is CASSLLGNTEAFF. The DNA for the CDR3 is TGCGCCAGCAGCTTGTTGGGAAACACTGAAGCTTTCTTT. This chain connects TRBV5-1 to TRBJ1-1, with unresolved D. The CDR3 spans 13 residues. Between the trimmed V and J ends, which lost 1 base and 2 bases, there was a span of 6 bases. Germline V lookup: CDR1 SGHRS, CDR2 YFSETQ.

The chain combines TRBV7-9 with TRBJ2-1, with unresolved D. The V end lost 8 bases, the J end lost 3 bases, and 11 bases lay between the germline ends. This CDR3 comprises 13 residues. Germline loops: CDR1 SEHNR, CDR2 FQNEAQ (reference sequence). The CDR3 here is CASSPGSYNEQFF. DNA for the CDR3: TGTGCCAGCTCCCCGGGCAGCTACAATGAGCAGTTCTTC. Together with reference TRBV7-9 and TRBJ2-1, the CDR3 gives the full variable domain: DTGVSQNPRHKITKRGQNVTFRCDPISEHNRLYWYRQTLGQGPEFLTYFQNEAQLEKSRLLSDRFSAERPKGSFSTLEIQRTEQGDSAMYLCASSPGSYNEQFFGPGTRLTVL.

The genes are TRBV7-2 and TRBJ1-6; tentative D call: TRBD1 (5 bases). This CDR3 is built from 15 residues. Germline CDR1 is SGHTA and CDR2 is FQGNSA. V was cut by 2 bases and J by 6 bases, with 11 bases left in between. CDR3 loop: CASSLTRAANSPLHF. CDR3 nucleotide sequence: TGTGCCAGCAGCTTAACCAGGGCCGCTAATTCACCCCTCCACTTT. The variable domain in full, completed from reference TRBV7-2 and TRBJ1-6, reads GAGVSQSPSNKVTEKGKDVELRCDPISGHTALYWYRQSLGQGLEFLIYFQGNSAPDKSGLPSDRFSAERTGGSVSTLTIQRTQQEDSAVYLCASSLTRAANSPLHFGNGTRLTVT.

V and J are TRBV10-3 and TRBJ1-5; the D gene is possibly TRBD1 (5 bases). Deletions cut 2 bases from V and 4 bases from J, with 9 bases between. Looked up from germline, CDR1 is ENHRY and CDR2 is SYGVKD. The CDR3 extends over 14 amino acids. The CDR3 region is CAISEPGGNQPQHF. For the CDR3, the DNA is TGTGCCATCAGTGAGCCGGGGGGTAATCAGCCCCAGCATTTT.

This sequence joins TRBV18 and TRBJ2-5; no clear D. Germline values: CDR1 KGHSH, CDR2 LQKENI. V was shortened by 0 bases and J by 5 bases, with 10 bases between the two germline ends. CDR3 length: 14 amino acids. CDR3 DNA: TGTGCCAGCTCACCACCGTCCCCAAGGGAGACCCAGTACTTC. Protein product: CASSPPSPRETQYF. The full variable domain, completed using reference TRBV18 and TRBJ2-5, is NAGVMQNPRHLVRRRGQEARLRCSPMKGHSHVYWYRQLPEEGLKFMVYLQKENIIDESGMPKERFSAEFPKEGPSILRIQQVVRGDSAAYFCASSPPSPRETQYFGPGTRLLVL.

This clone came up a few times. CDR3 in DNA: TGTGCCAGCAGCTCAGTAGGGGGACAAATCAATCAGCCCCAGCATTTT. It codes for CASSSVGGQINQPQHF. This rearrangement joins TRBV7-9 to TRBJ1-5; TRBD1 might be the D (6 bases). Germline-derived CDR1 and CDR2 are SEHNR and FQNEAQ (reference sequence). The CDR3 contains 16 residues. Trimming shortened V by 4 bases and J by 3 bases, and 16 bases separated the two germline ends.

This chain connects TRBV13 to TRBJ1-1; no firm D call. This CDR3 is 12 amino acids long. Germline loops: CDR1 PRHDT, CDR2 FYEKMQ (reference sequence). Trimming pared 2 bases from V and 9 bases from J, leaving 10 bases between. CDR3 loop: CASSLRAAQAFF. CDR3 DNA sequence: TGTGCCAGCAGCTTACGGGCGGCCCAAGCTTTCTTT.

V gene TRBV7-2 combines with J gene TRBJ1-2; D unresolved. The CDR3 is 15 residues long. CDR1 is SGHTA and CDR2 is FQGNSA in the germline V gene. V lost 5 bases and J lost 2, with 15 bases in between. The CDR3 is CASSASRETNYGYTF. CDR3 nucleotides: TGTGCCAGCAGCGCCTCCCGGGAGACCAACTATGGCTACACCTTC. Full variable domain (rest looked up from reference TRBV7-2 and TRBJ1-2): GAGVSQSPSNKVTEKGKDVELRCDPISGHTALYWYRQSLGQGLEFLIYFQGNSAPDKSGLPSDRFSAERTGGSVSTLTIQRTQQEDSAVYLCASSASRETNYGYTFGSGTRLTVV.

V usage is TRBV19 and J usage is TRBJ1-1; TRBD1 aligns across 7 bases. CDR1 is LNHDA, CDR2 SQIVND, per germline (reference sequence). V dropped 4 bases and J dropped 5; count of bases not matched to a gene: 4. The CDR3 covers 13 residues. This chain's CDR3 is CASSNDRATEAFF. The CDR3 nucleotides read TGTGCCAGTAGTAACGACAGGGCGACTGAAGCTTTCTTT.

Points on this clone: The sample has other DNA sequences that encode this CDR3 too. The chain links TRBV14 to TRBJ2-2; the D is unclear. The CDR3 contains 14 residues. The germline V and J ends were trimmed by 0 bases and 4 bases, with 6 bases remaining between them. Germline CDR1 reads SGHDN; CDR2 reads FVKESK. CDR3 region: CASSQEAGTGELFF. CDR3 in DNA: TGTGCCAGCAGCCAAGAGGCAGGCACCGGGGAGCTGTTTTTT.

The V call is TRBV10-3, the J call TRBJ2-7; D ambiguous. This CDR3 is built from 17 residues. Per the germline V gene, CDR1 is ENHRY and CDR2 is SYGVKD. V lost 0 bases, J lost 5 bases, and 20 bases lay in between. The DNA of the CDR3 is TGTGCCATCAGTGAGTCGAGTGTGGGTAGTTCTCGGAACGAGCAGTACTTC. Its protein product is CAISESSVGSSRNEQYF.

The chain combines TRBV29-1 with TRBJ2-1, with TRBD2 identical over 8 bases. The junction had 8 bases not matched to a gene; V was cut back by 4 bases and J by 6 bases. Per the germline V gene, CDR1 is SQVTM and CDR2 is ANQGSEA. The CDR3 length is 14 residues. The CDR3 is CSVGWSGGSNEQFF. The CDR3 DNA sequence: TGCAGCGTTGGTTGGAGCGGGGGTAGCAATGAGCAGTTCTTC.